This is a list of T cell receptor beta chains from one sample in a study of T cells after yellow fever vaccination. Each CDR3 protein is one row after TCRdb ran MiXCR on the 5' RACE reads. Here the sample spans 200,000 to 300,000 distinct CDR3 sequences, around 6.7% being singletons. The material was CD4+ T cells sorted from PBMCs, obtained on the day of the yellow fever booster vaccination. The receptors here all came from a man younger than 45 who received the YFV17D yellow fever vaccine. CDR3s include the opening cysteine and the closing phenylalanine or tryptophan. The order of the fields is V gene, clone size, J gene, D gene, CDR3 protein, CDR3 DNA. D genes are given only for firm matches. Only part of the rows carry a size: once, few, many, or a class if the clone is expanded.

>TRBV5-6|.|TRBJ1-2|TRBD1
CASSPAPGQGYHGYTF
TGTGCCAGCAGCCCCGCGCCGGGACAGGGGTATCATGGCTACACCTTC
>TRBV2|.|TRBJ2-7|.
CASIRAVVGLEQYF
TGTGCCAGCATCAGGGCCGTAGTGGGCCTCGAGCAGTACTTC
>TRBV7-6|.|TRBJ1-6|TRBD1
CASSSSGTGASPLHF
TGTGCCAGCAGCTCGTCCGGGACAGGGGCCTCACCCCTCCACTTT
>TRBV20-1|few|TRBJ2-7|TRBD2
CSARVAGRTSLNEQYF
TGCAGTGCTAGAGTGGCGGGAAGGACTAGCCTAAACGAGCAGTACTTC
>TRBV5-1|.|TRBJ2-5|.
CASNGQSDGTQYF
TGCGCCAGTAACGGACAGAGCGATGGGACCCAGTACTTC
>TRBV20-1|many|TRBJ2-1|TRBD2
CSANRVAGYNEQFF
TGCAGTGCTAACCGAGTAGCGGGGTACAATGAGCAGTTCTTC
>TRBV6-5|many|TRBJ1-2|TRBD1
CASRRQGEGGGYTF
TGTGCCAGCAGACGACAGGGGGAAGGTGGGGGCTACACCTTC
>TRBV27|few|TRBJ2-3|.
CASSLSSGAGVDTQYF
TGTGCCAGCAGTTTATCTTCGGGAGCCGGGGTAGATACGCAGTATTTT
>TRBV3-1|.|TRBJ2-1|TRBD2
CASSHLGLAGVGGTYNEQFF
TGTGCCAGCAGTCACCTTGGGCTAGCGGGAGTAGGAGGGACCTACAATGAGCAGTTCTTC
>TRBV2|.|TRBJ1-6|.
CASKEVTGLSSPLHF
TGTGCCAGCAAGGAGGTTACTGGGCTTAGTTCACCCCTCCACTTT
>TRBV5-1|.|TRBJ1-5|.
CASSLEGTNQPQHF
TGCGCCAGCAGCTTGGAGGGGACCAATCAGCCCCAGCATTTT
>TRBV7-9|many|TRBJ2-5|.
CASSLVGGSGRYQETQYF
TGTGCCAGCAGCTTAGTAGGGGGTTCGGGGCGGTACCAAGAGACCCAGTACTTC
>TRBV5-1|few|TRBJ2-5|.
CASSLVRVGETQYF
TGCGCCAGCAGCTTGGTGAGGGTCGGGGAGACCCAGTACTTC
>TRBV6-1|many|TRBJ2-7|TRBD1
CASSVVGQGTYEQYF
TGTGCCAGCAGTGTTGTGGGACAGGGGACTTACGAGCAGTACTTC
>TRBV5-6|many|TRBJ2-7|TRBD1
CASSTGGYEQYF
TGTGCCAGCAGCACAGGGGGCTACGAGCAGTACTTC
>TRBV7-9|.|TRBJ2-7|.
CASSHWRENRDEQYF
TGTGCCAGCAGCCATTGGCGGGAGAACAGGGACGAGCAGTACTTC
>TRBV24-1|.|TRBJ1-4|.
CATSATGDATLEGESFEKLFF
TGTGCCACCAGTGCCACTGGCGACGCGACCCTCGAGGGGGAAAGTTTTGAAAAACTGTTTTTT